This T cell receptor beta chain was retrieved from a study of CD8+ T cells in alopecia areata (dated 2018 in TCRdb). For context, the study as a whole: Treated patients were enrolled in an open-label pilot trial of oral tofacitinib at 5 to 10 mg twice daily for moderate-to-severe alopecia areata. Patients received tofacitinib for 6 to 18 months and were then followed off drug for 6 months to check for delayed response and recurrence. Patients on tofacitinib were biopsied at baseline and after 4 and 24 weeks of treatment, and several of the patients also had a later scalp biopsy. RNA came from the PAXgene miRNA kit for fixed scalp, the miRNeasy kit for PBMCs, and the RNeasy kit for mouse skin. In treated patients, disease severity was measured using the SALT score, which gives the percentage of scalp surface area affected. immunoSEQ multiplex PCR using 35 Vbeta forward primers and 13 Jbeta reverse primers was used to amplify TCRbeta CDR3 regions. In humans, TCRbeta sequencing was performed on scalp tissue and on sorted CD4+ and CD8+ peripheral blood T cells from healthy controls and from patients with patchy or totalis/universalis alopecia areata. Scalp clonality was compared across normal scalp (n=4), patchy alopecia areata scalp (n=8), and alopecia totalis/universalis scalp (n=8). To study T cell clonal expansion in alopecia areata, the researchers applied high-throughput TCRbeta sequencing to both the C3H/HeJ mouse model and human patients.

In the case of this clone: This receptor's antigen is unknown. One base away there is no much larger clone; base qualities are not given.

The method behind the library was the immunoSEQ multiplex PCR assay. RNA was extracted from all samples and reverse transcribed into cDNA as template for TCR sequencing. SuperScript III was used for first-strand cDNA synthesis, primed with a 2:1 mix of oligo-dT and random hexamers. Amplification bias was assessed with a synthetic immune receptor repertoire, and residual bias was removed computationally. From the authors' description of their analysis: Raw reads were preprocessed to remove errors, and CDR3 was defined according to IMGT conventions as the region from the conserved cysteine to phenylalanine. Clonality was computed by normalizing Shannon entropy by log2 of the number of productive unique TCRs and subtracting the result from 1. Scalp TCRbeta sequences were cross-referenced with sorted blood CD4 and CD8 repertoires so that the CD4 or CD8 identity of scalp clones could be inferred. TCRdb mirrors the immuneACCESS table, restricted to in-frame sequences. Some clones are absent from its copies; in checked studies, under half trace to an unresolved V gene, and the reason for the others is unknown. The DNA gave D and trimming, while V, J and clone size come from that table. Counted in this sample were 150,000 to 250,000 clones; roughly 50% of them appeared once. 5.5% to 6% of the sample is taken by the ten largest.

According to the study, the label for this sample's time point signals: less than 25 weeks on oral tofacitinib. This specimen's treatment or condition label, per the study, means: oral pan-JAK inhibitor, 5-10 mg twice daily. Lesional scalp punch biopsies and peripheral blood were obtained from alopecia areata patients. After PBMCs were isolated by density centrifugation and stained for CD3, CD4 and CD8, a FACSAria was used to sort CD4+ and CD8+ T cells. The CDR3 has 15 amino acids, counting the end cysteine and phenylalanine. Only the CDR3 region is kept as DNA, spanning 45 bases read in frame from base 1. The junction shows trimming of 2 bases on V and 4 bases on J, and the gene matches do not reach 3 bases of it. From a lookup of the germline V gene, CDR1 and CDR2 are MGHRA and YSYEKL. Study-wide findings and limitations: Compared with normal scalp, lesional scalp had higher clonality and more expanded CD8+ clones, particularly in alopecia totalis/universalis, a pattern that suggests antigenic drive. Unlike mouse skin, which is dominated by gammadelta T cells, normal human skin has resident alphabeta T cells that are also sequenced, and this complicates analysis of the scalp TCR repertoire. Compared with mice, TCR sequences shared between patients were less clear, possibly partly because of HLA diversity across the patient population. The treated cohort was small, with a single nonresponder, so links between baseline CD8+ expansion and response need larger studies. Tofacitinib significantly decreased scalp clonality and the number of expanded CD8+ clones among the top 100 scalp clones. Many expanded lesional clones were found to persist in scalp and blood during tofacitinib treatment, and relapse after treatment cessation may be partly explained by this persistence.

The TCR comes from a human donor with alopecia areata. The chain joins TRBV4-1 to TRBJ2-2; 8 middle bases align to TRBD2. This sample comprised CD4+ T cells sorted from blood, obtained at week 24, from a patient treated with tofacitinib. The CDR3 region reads CASSQSGSGTGELFF. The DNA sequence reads TGCGCCAGCAGCCAAAGCGGGAGCGGCACCGGGGAGCTGTTTTTT.